A single sample gave rise to the 31 T cell receptor beta chains below, sequenced in a study of blood T cell repertoires in COVID-19. Libraries were prepared by immunoSEQ multiplex PCR; TCRdb keeps only in-frame clonotypes and omits some of them. The sample includes about 71,000 clones, over 60% of them seen just once. Sequenced material: peripheral blood. These receptor sequences come from a woman at least 80 years old with active or convalescent COVID-19.

The chain links TRBV10-3 to TRBJ1-2; possibly TRBD1 for D (5 bases). V was clipped by 7 bases and J by 3 bases, with 15 bases between them. From germline, CDR1 is ENHRY and CDR2 SYGVKD. The CDR3 contains 14 residues. Written as DNA, the CDR3 is TGTGCCATCAATAAGGGGCGGGAAGACTATGGCTACACCTTC. This encodes CAINKGREDYGYTF.

This chain links TRBV5-6 with TRBJ1-6; 7 nucleotides match TRBD1. The J segment lost 7 bases and the V segment lost 1 base, leaving 5 bases of the junction unmatched. CDR3 length: 15 residues. The germline gives CDR1 SGHDT, CDR2 YYEEEE. The DNA of the CDR3 is TGTGCCAGCAGCTTGCAGGGACAGAAAAATTCACCCCTCCACTTT. Translation gives CASSLQGQKNSPLHF. Full variable domain (rest looked up from reference TRBV5-6 and TRBJ1-6): DAGVTQSPTHLIKTRGQQVTLRCSPKSGHDTVSWYQQALGQGPQFIFQYYEEEERQRGNFPDRFSGHQFPNYSSELNVNALLLGDSALYLCASSLQGQKNSPLHFGNGTRLTVT.

This chain links TRBV19 with TRBJ2-1, with 7 bases identical to TRBD2. With V trimmed by 8 bases and J by 8 bases, 9 bases remained unmatched. Germline CDR1 LNHDA, CDR2 SQIVND (reference sequence). The CDR3 contains 13 residues. The CDR3 loop reads CASLAVVSDEQFF. The CDR3 DNA is TGTGCCAGTCTAGCGGTGGTCTCAGATGAGCAGTTCTTC.

In its sample, this clone was seen many times. The chain carries TRBV18 and TRBJ1-2; no firm D call. CDR1 and CDR2 from the germline V gene are KGHSH and LQKENI. V shed 2 bases and J shed 0 bases, with 4 bases lying between them. The CDR3 is made up of 13 amino acids. Here the CDR3 reads CASSPTANYGYTF. In nucleotides, the CDR3 is TGTGCCAGCTCACCAACAGCTAACTATGGCTACACCTTC.

This chain joins TRBV30 and TRBJ1-2; 10 bases map to TRBD1. Trimming at V came to 3 bases and at J to 10 bases, leaving 5 bases not matched to a gene. The germline gives CDR1 GTSNPN, CDR2 SVGIG (reference sequence). There are 12 residues in the CDR3. CDR3 nucleotide sequence: TGTGCCTGGAGAGGGACAGGGGCGGTCTACACCTTC. Residues: CAWRGTGAVYTF.

This clone has only one observation. Here the CDR3 DNA reads TGTGCCAGCAGCCAAGTTCCGGGAAACGAGCAGTACTTC. Protein product: CASSQVPGNEQYF. The rearrangement links TRBV3-1 (or the pseudogene TRBV3-2) to TRBJ2-7, with D possibly TRBD2 on 5 matching bases. The CDR3 covers 13 residues. Germline CDR1 LGHDT, CDR2 YNNKEL (reference sequence). V shed 1 base and J shed 5 bases, with 9 bases lying between them.

V usage is TRBV5-1 and J usage is TRBJ2-5; D uncertain. CDR1 SGHRS and CDR2 YFSETQ come from the germline V gene. This CDR3 is 12 amino acids long. Trimming cost V 1 base and J 4 bases, with 5 bases left between them. CDR3 region: CASSLNSETQYF. DNA of the CDR3: TGCGCCAGCAGCTTGAACTCAGAGACCCAGTACTTC.

V gene TRBV6-2 or TRBV6-3 combines with J gene TRBJ1-2; TRBD1 is a possible D gene (6 bases). This CDR3 spans 14 amino acids. The ends were cut back, 2 bases at V and 3 bases at J, with 10 bases in the middle. Germline V CDR1 and CDR2: MNHEY, SVGEGT. CDR3 protein: CASSYAGEHYGYTF. As DNA, the CDR3 is TGTGCCAGCAGTTACGCAGGGGAGCACTATGGCTACACCTTC.

The genes are TRBV6-5 and TRBJ1-1; D not certain. Between the trimmed V and J ends, which lost 6 bases and 7 bases, there was a span of 18 bases. Germline V CDR1 and CDR2: MNHEY, SVGAGI. The CDR3 contains 14 residues. Here the CDR3 DNA reads TGTGCCAGCAGCGCCCTTTCAGAGGGCCGTGAAGCTTTCTTT. Translating gives CASSALSEGREAFF.

This clone was counted a few times. CDR3 loop: CASRLQGGTGELFF. The CDR3 DNA reads as TGCGCCAGCAGGCTCCAGGGCGGCACCGGGGAGCTGTTTTTT. V usage is TRBV5-1 and J usage is TRBJ2-2, with a weak D call TRBD1 (5 bases). The CDR3 consists of 14 residues. Trimming cost V 5 bases and J 4 bases, with 12 bases left between them. Germline lookup yields CDR1 SGHRS and CDR2 YFSETQ.

This rearrangement joins TRBV18 to TRBJ2-2; D might be TRBD1 (5 bases). CDR3 length: 16 residues. The germline V gene has CDR1 KGHSH and CDR2 LQKENI. Deletions cut 3 bases from V and 2 bases from J, with 13 bases between. The CDR3 DNA is TGTGCCAGCTCACCTAGGGGAACTCGAAACACCGGGGAGCTGTTTTTT. This codes for CASSPRGTRNTGELFF.

This chain uses TRBV5-6 with TRBJ1-2; 9 nucleotides agree with TRBD1. Per germline, CDR1 SGHDT and CDR2 YYEEEE. The length of the CDR3 is 15 residues. The trim removed 2 bases at V and 4 bases at J, leaving 6 bases unmatched. In DNA, the CDR3 is TGTGCCAGCAGCTTAAGGACAGGGGCGACCTATGGCTACACCTTC. Translating gives CASSLRTGATYGYTF.

This chain connects TRBV18 to TRBJ1-1; 7 nucleotides match TRBD1. Trimming cost V 6 bases and J 1 base; bases outside gene matches: 5. From germline, CDR1 is KGHSH and CDR2 LQKENI. The CDR3 totals 14 residues. CDR3 sequence (DNA): TGTGCCAGCTCGCGAACAGGGGAGAACACTGAAGCTTTCTTT. As protein: CASSRTGENTEAFF.

The chain joins TRBV13 to TRBJ2-5; a weak D match, TRBD1 (6 bases). V was cut by 5 bases and J by 2 bases, with 12 bases left in between. The CDR3 covers 14 residues. CDR1 PRHDT and CDR2 FYEKMQ come from the germline V gene (reference sequence). The CDR3 nucleotides are TGTGCCAGCAGCCATCCTGACAGGCAAGAGACCCAGTACTTC. Its translation is CASSHPDRQETQYF.

This chain joins TRBV12-5 and TRBJ1-6; D remains ambiguous. Germline loops: CDR1 LGHNT, CDR2 FRNRAP. V was trimmed by 6 bases and J by 10 bases, leaving 10 bases between them. CDR3 length: 12 amino acids. The CDR3 DNA reads TGTGCTAGTGGCTATATTTCCTCACCCCTCCACTTT. It codes for CASGYISSPLHF. Filled out from reference TRBV12-5 and TRBJ1-6, the complete variable domain reads DARVTQTPRHKVTEMGQEVTMRCQPILGHNTVFWYRQTMMQGLELLAYFRNRAPLDDSGMPKDRFSAEMPDATLATLKIQPSEPRDSAVYFCASGYISSPLHFGNGTRLTVT.

The sample holds a few counts of this clone. The chain recombines TRBV9 with TRBJ2-2; D uncertain. The CDR3 length is 13 residues. Trimming pared 3 bases from V and 6 bases from J, leaving 9 bases between. CDR1 is SGDLS and CDR2 is YYNGEE in the germline V gene. CDR3 nucleotide sequence: TGTGCCAGCAGCGCTCTAGAGGCCGGGGAGCTGTTTTTT. It translates to CASSALEAGELFF.

The chain recombines TRBV2 with TRBJ1-1, with 7 bases that match TRBD1. With 4 bases clipped from V and 3 bases from J, the junction kept 14 bases outside the gene matches. This CDR3 contains 17 residues. Germline values: CDR1 SNHLY, CDR2 FYNNEI. CDR3 in DNA: TGTGCCAGCAGTGCTAGGGGGCCCAGGTCACTGGACACTGAAGCTTTCTTT. Amino acid sequence: CASSARGPRSLDTEAFF.

This clone was found once. J is TRBJ2-6 and V is TRBV5-6, with D perhaps matching TRBD1 (5 bases). This CDR3 comprises 15 residues. Germline-derived CDR1 and CDR2 are SGHDT and YYEEEE. V was trimmed by 4 bases and J by 2 bases, leaving 10 bases between them. CDR3 sequence reads: CASSLYRPGANVLTF. CDR3 nucleotide sequence: TGTGCCAGCAGCCTATACAGGCCTGGGGCCAACGTCCTGACTTTC. The whole variable domain, remainder taken from reference TRBV5-6 and TRBJ2-6, is DAGVTQSPTHLIKTRGQQVTLRCSPKSGHDTVSWYQQALGQGPQFIFQYYEEEERQRGNFPDRFSGHQFPNYSSELNVNALLLGDSALYLCASSLYRPGANVLTFGAGSRLTVL.

The V call is TRBV7-8, the J call TRBJ1-2, with 7 positions matching TRBD1. CDR1 and CDR2 (germline): SGHVS, FQNEAQ. The length of the CDR3 is 14 residues. Germline trimming cut 1 base from V and 6 bases from J; bases unmatched to any gene: 5. CDR3 DNA: TGTGCCAGCAGCTTAGAATGGACAGGTGATGGCTACACCTTC. Its translation: CASSLEWTGDGYTF.

The rearrangement joins TRBV7-9 to TRBJ1-2; 11 bases map to TRBD1. Trimming cost V 5 bases and J 4 bases; bases outside gene matches: 6. This CDR3 has 15 amino acids. Germline-derived CDR1 and CDR2 are SEHNR and FQNEAQ (reference sequence). CDR3 sequence reads: CASSAGTGGAYGYTF. In DNA, the CDR3 is TGTGCCAGCAGCGCTGGGACAGGGGGAGCCTATGGCTACACCTTC.

This rearrangement joins TRBV5-4 to TRBJ2-5; 8 bases line up with TRBD2. Looked up from germline, CDR1 is SGHNT and CDR2 is YYREEE (reference sequence). Trimming at V came to 4 bases and at J to 7 bases, leaving 6 bases not matched to a gene. The CDR3 sequence is 13 residues long. The CDR3 sequence is CASSPGGAGTQYF. Here the CDR3 DNA reads TGTGCCAGCAGCCCCGGGGGGGCGGGGACCCAGTACTTC.

This clone has more than one count but fewer than ten. This chain uses TRBV30 with TRBJ1-2; D remains unclear. CDR1 and CDR2 (germline): GTSNPN, SVGIG (reference sequence). This CDR3 has 10 residues. The germline V and J ends were trimmed by 5 bases and 6 bases, with 7 bases remaining between them. The CDR3 region has the DNA TGTGCCTGGGCAGAAAATGGCTACACCTTC. It encodes CAWAENGYTF.

This sequence joins TRBV6-4 and TRBJ2-6, with a weak D call TRBD1 (5 bases). In germline, CDR1 is MRHNA, CDR2 SNTAGT. This CDR3 region has 16 residues. Between the trimmed V and J ends, which lost 3 bases and 0 bases, there was a span of 9 bases. CDR3 nucleotides: TGTGCCAGCAGTGAAGGGGCCGGCTCTGGGGCCAACGTCCTGACTTTC. Translating it yields CASSEGAGSGANVLTF.

The chain joins TRBV11-1 to TRBJ2-3; 7 bases line up with TRBD1. Germline V gene sequence: CDR1 SGHAT, CDR2 FQDESV (reference sequence). V was clipped by 5 bases and J by 0 bases; unmatched bases: 8. This CDR3 has 16 residues. The CDR3 is CASSARQGVSTDTQYF. CDR3 bases: TGTGCCAGCAGCGCCCGACAGGGAGTTAGCACAGATACGCAGTATTTT. Full variable domain (remainder filled in from reference TRBV11-1 and TRBJ2-3): EAEVAQSPRYKITEKSQAVAFWCDPISGHATLYWYRQILGQGPELLVQFQDESVVDDSQLPKDRFSAERLKGVDSTLKIQPAELGDSAMYLCASSARQGVSTDTQYFGPGTRLTVL.

This sequence joins TRBV7-3 and TRBJ2-1; TRBD1 is a possible D gene (5 bases). V lost 1 base and J lost 7, with 14 bases in between. Germline CDR1 and CDR2: SGHTA and FQGTGA. CDR3 length equals 15 residues. The CDR3: CASSLSRGSSNEQFF. CDR3 DNA: TGTGCCAGCAGCTTAAGTAGGGGCTCCTCGAATGAGCAGTTCTTC. The complete variable domain, with remaining parts taken from reference TRBV7-3 and TRBJ2-1, reads GAGVSQTPSNKVTEKGKYVELRCDPISGHTALYWYRQSLGQGPEFLIYFQGTGAADDSGLPNDRFFAVRPEGSVSTLKIQRTERGDSAVYLCASSLSRGSSNEQFFGPGTRLTVL.

This rearrangement joins TRBV5-1 to TRBJ1-2; 10 bases agree with TRBD1. The CDR3 contains 16 residues. V was pared by 0 bases and J by 8 bases, with 10 bases of the junction left unmatched. In germline, CDR1 is SGHRS, CDR2 YFSETQ. CDR3 coding DNA: TGCGCCAGCAGCTTGGTGGCCCCCGGGACAGGGGAGGGCTACACCTTC. Translation gives CASSLVAPGTGEGYTF.

The chain is built from TRBV9 and TRBJ2-2; no definite D call. V was clipped by 0 bases and J by 8 bases, with 8 bases between them. Germline V gives CDR1 SGDLS, CDR2 YYNGEE. The CDR3 is made up of 13 amino acids. The CDR3 nucleotides are TGTGCCAGCAGCGTAGTTTCGTCGGGGGAGCTGTTTTTT. Translated: CASSVVSSGELFF.

V usage is TRBV6-4 and J usage is TRBJ2-1; 12 positions match TRBD1. Looked up from germline, CDR1 is MRHNA and CDR2 is SNTAGT. CDR3 size: 16 residues. J was trimmed by 7 bases and V by 0 bases; bases with no gene match: 4. DNA for the CDR3: TGTGCCAGCAGTGACTCCGGGACAGGGGGCAAGAATGAGCAGTTCTTC. Translated, it gives CASSDSGTGGKNEQFF.

The chain is built from TRBV19 and TRBJ2-6; D is perhaps TRBD1 (5 bases). The CDR3 is 15 amino acids. V shed 5 bases and J shed 4 bases, with 12 bases lying between them. The germline V gene has CDR1 LNHDA and CDR2 SQIVND (reference sequence). The CDR3 spells CASSPRAHGANVLTF. The CDR3 DNA follows: TGTGCCAGTAGTCCCAGGGCGCACGGGGCCAACGTCCTGACTTTC.

The chain recombines TRBV30 with TRBJ1-1, with TRBD1 matching over 8 bases. Trimming cost V 4 bases and J 0 bases; bases outside gene matches: 16. Germline loops: CDR1 GTSNPN, CDR2 SVGIG (reference sequence). The CDR3 length is 18 residues. The CDR3 bases are TGTGCCTGGATTTTCCGAACACAGGGGGGTTTCATGAACACTGAAGCTTTCTTT. It codes for CAWIFRTQGGFMNTEAFF.

This rearrangement joins TRBV6-5 to TRBJ1-1; D is unclear. Germline V CDR1 and CDR2: MNHEY, SVGAGI. V shed 2 bases and J shed 3 bases, with 7 bases lying between them. There are 13 residues in the CDR3. DNA of the CDR3: TGTGCCAGCAGTTACATGAGGTACACTGAAGCTTTCTTT. Translation: CASSYMRYTEAFF.